A single sample gave rise to the 30 T cell receptor beta chains below, sequenced in a study of blood T cell repertoires in COVID-19. Repertoires were generated with immunoSEQ multiplex PCR, while TCRdb's copy carries only in-frame clones and drops some. The table has hundreds of thousands of clones, approximately 89% seen once. Sequencing input: peripheral blood. The receptors stem from a young man with COVID-19, enrolled during active disease.

The chain has TRBV7-8 and TRBJ2-1; 7 nucleotides line up with TRBD1. CDR3 length: 15 residues. The V gene end was trimmed by 5 bases and the J gene end by 6 bases; junction bases not matched to a gene: 10. CDR1 is SGHVS, CDR2 FQNEAQ, per germline. The DNA of the CDR3 is TGTGCCAGCAGCCCCGCCTTACAGGGGACCAATGAGCAGTTCTTC. Encoded protein: CASSPALQGTNEQFF. Complete variable domain (other parts from reference TRBV7-8 and TRBJ2-1): GAGVSQSPRYKVAKRGQDVALRCDPISGHVSLFWYQQALGQGPEFLTYFQNEAQLDKSGLPSDRFFAERPEGSVSTLKIQRTQQEDSAVYLCASSPALQGTNEQFFGPGTRLTVL.

A word on this clone: At the DNA level, this CDR3 is encoded by other sequences in the same sample as well. The V call is TRBV9, the J call TRBJ2-1, with TRBD2 identical over 9 bases. Losses at the gene ends were 5 bases for V and 7 bases for J; bases not matched to a gene: 7. Per the germline V gene, CDR1 is SGDLS and CDR2 is YYNGEE. This CDR3 has 14 residues. Here the CDR3 reads CASSAGTSNNEQFF. The CDR3 coding sequence is TGTGCCAGCAGTGCCGGGACTAGCAATAATGAGCAGTTCTTC.

The V gene is TRBV6-2 or TRBV6-3, the J gene TRBJ2-4, with D tentatively TRBD2 (5 bases). V lost 5 bases and J lost 0, with 8 bases in between. Germline-derived CDR1 and CDR2 are MNHEY and SVGEGT. The CDR3 is made up of 14 amino acids. This CDR3 reads CASSRGLAKNIQYF. The CDR3 region has the DNA TGTGCCAGCAGTCGAGGACTAGCCAAAAACATTCAGTACTTC.

The chain combines TRBV11-2 with TRBJ2-7, with 8 nucleotides matching TRBD2. Germline CDR1 SGHAT, CDR2 FQNNGV. After removal of 3 bases from V and 7 bases from J, the junction contained 17 bases not matched to a gene. The CDR3 runs to 17 residues. The CDR3 nucleotides are TGTGCCAGCAGCTTTGGGGGTCGGGGGGGGATTTTGAGAGAGCAGTACTTC. This codes for CASSFGGRGGILREQYF.

The chain carries TRBV27 and TRBJ1-4; D may be TRBD1 (5 bases). Deletions cut 6 bases from V and 0 bases from J, with 8 bases between. This CDR3 has 14 amino acids. Germline V CDR1 and CDR2: MNHEY, SMNVEV (reference sequence). The CDR3 sequence: CASSPGATNEKLFF. Here the CDR3 DNA reads TGTGCCAGCAGCCCGGGGGCAACTAATGAAAAACTGTTTTTT.

The CDR3 is CSVVGQGGGYTF. In DNA form, the CDR3 reads TGCAGCGTTGTAGGACAGGGAGGTGGCTACACCTTC. The chain uses TRBV29-1 and TRBJ1-2, with 8 positions matching TRBD1. Germline values: CDR1 SQVTM, CDR2 ANQGSEA. V gave up 4 bases and J gave up 7 bases; unmatched junction bases: 5. CDR3 length equals 12 residues.

This sequence joins TRBV6-6 and TRBJ2-5; tentative D call: TRBD1 (6 bases). The CDR3 extends over 16 amino acids. The germline V and J ends were trimmed by 3 bases and 5 bases, with 19 bases remaining between them. Germline CDR1 MNHNY, CDR2 SVGAGI (reference sequence). The DNA of the CDR3 is TGTGCCAGCAGTTATGGAGTACAGGGTTCTCGGGAGACCCAGTACTTC. Translated: CASSYGVQGSRETQYF.

The chain couples TRBV13 to TRBJ2-7, with TRBD1 matching 7 bases. Unmatched junction bases numbered 2, after V lost 0 bases and J lost 0 bases. CDR3 length: 15 amino acids. CDR1 and CDR2 (germline): PRHDT, FYEKMQ (reference sequence). CDR3 coding DNA: TGTGCCAGCAGCTTAGGGACAGGGTTCTCCTACGAGCAGTACTTC. Protein product: CASSLGTGFSYEQYF.

This chain joins TRBV12-5 and TRBJ2-1, with a tentative D call TRBD1 (6 bases). Germline loops: CDR1 LGHNT, CDR2 FRNRAP. This CDR3 has 16 amino acids. The germline V and J ends were trimmed by 4 bases and 0 bases, with 13 bases remaining between them. The CDR3 DNA reads as TGTGCTAGTGGTTCCGACGGACAGAGCTCCTACAATGAGCAGTTCTTC. Its translation is CASGSDGQSSYNEQFF.

The rearrangement links TRBV2 to TRBJ1-6; 9 bases line up with TRBD1. The CDR3 is made up of 14 amino acids. With V trimmed by 6 bases and J by 7 bases, 4 bases remained unmatched. Germline V CDR1 and CDR2: SNHLY, FYNNEI. For the CDR3, the DNA is TGTGCCAGCAGGACAGGGGGTTACAATTCACCCCTCCACTTT. Translation gives CASRTGGYNSPLHF. The full variable domain, with the rest looked up from reference TRBV2 and TRBJ1-6, is EPEVTQTPSHQVTQMGQEVILRCVPISNHLYFYWYRQILGQKVEFLVSFYNNEISEKSEIFDDQFSVERPDGSNFTLKIRSTKLEDSAMYFCASRTGGYNSPLHFGNGTRLTVT.

V usage is TRBV24-1 and J usage is TRBJ2-1; 13 bases align to TRBD2. Germline values: CDR1 KGHDR, CDR2 SFDVKD. The junction had 6 bases not matched to a gene; V was cut back by 6 bases and J by 8 bases. CDR3 size: 15 residues. CDR3 sequence reads: CATSKGLAGTDEQFF. DNA for the CDR3: TGTGCCACCAGTAAGGGACTAGCGGGAACCGATGAGCAGTTCTTC.

This clone came up once. The chain combines TRBV3-1 (or the pseudogene TRBV3-2) with TRBJ2-1, with TRBD2 matching 8 bases. V lost 2 bases, J lost 6 bases, and 6 bases stayed unmatched. The germline V gene has CDR1 LGHDT and CDR2 YNNKEL (reference sequence). CDR3 length equals 15 residues. In DNA form, the CDR3 reads TGTGCCAGCAGCCAATCAGGACTAGCCGGCAATGAGCAGTTCTTC. This gives the protein CASSQSGLAGNEQFF.

The chain links TRBV3-1 (or the pseudogene TRBV3-2) to TRBJ2-1; no firm D call. CDR1 and CDR2 from the germline V gene are LGHDT and YNNKEL (reference sequence). The CDR3 runs to 17 residues. With 1 base removed from V and 1 base from J, the gap between germline ends came to 14 bases. The CDR3 nucleotides read TGTGCCAGCAGCCAAGGTTGGCGGTATGGGTCCTACAATGAGCAGTTCTTC. Translated, it gives CASSQGWRYGSYNEQFF.

The chain joins TRBV6-2 or TRBV6-3 to TRBJ1-5, with 7 bases fitting TRBD1. The CDR3 spans 17 residues. Germline assignment: CDR1 MNHEY and CDR2 SVGEGT. V lost 0 bases, J lost 4 bases, and 9 bases stayed unmatched. The CDR3 nucleotides are TGTGCCAGCAGTTACTCGCTAGGGACAGCGGAGAATCAGCCCCAGCATTTT. This encodes CASSYSLGTAENQPQHF.

This clone was observed once. The V gene is TRBV19, the J gene TRBJ2-2; 7 bases fit TRBD1. The CDR3 sequence is 17 residues long. Trimming at V came to 6 bases and at J to 1 base, leaving 11 bases not matched to a gene. Germline values: CDR1 LNHDA, CDR2 SQIVND (reference sequence). DNA of the CDR3: TGTGCCAGTAGCCACTTACCAGGGGGTTGGAACACCGGGGAGCTGTTTTTT. It codes for CASSHLPGGWNTGELFF.

This chain connects TRBV11-2 to TRBJ1-2; 9 nucleotides agree with TRBD1. V was clipped by 0 bases and J by 5 bases; unmatched bases: 4. This CDR3 is 15 amino acids long. CDR1 and CDR2 from the germline V gene are SGHAT and FQNNGV. CDR3 sequence reads: CASSLDSGTGYGYTF. CDR3 sequence (DNA): TGTGCCAGCAGCTTAGATTCTGGGACAGGGTATGGCTACACCTTC.

The table lists this clone with a few counts. The rearrangement uses TRBV9 and TRBJ1-5; the D gene is possibly TRBD1 (5 bases). The CDR3 contains 14 residues. Germline CDR1 reads SGDLS; CDR2 reads YYNGEE. Trimming removed 4 bases from V and 2 bases from J, with 10 bases in between. CDR3 bases: TGTGCCAGCAGCAGGGGTGTGGGCAATCAGCCCCAGCATTTT. Translating gives CASSRGVGNQPQHF.

This clone was seen once. J is TRBJ1-1 and V is TRBV19; perhaps TRBD1 as D (6 bases). V lost 1 base to trimming and J lost 2 bases, with 11 bases between them. This CDR3 comprises 15 residues. Germline loops: CDR1 LNHDA, CDR2 SQIVND (reference sequence). The CDR3 DNA sequence: TGTGCCAGTAGTATAGGAGGGACAACCAACACTGAAGCTTTCTTT. As protein: CASSIGGTTNTEAFF. Looking up the rest from reference TRBV19 and TRBJ1-1 gives the full variable domain: DGGITQSPKYLFRKEGQNVTLSCEQNLNHDAMYWYRQDPGQGLRLIYYSQIVNDFQKGDIAEGYSVSREKKESFPLTVTSAQKNPTAFYLCASSIGGTTNTEAFFGQGTRLTVV.

The J gene is TRBJ2-2, the V gene TRBV2; 7 bases are a match to TRBD1. Trimming removed 7 bases from V and 1 base from J; junction bases left unmatched: 3. This CDR3 spans 14 amino acids. The V gene's germline CDR1 is SNHLY and CDR2 FYNNEI. The CDR3 spells CASTGTVNTGELFF. For the CDR3, the DNA is TGTGCCAGCACCGGGACAGTGAACACCGGGGAGCTGTTTTTT.

The sample holds one count of this clone. V is TRBV27 and J is TRBJ1-1; D not resolved. V was shortened by 5 bases and J by 5 bases, with 21 bases between the two germline ends. CDR1 is MNHEY, CDR2 SMNVEV, per germline (reference sequence). The CDR3 is 16 residues long. The CDR3 loop is CASSPNPIYYGTEAFF. In nucleotides, the CDR3 is TGTGCCAGCAGTCCTAATCCAATTTACTACGGAACTGAAGCTTTCTTT.

The chain carries TRBV5-4 and TRBJ1-1; 7 bases map to TRBD1. Germline values: CDR1 SGHNT, CDR2 YYREEE (reference sequence). The CDR3 loop spans 13 amino acids. V gave up 5 bases and J gave up 8 bases; unmatched junction bases: 9. The CDR3 reads CASSPGGSGEAFF. CDR3 nucleotides: TGTGCCAGCAGTCCAGGGGGTTCCGGAGAAGCTTTCTTT.

For the CDR3, the DNA is TGTGCCAGCAGCTCACAATTCTACGAGCAGTACTTC. Translation: CASSSQFYEQYF. V is TRBV11-2 and J is TRBJ2-7; D is unclear. The CDR3 has 12 amino acids. Germline-derived CDR1 and CDR2 are SGHAT and FQNNGV. V shed 4 bases and J shed 3 bases, with 7 bases lying between them.

The J gene is TRBJ1-2, the V gene TRBV28; 8 nucleotides line up with TRBD1. Germline values: CDR1 MDHEN, CDR2 SYDVKM. J was trimmed by 7 bases and V by 6 bases; bases with no gene match: 7. This CDR3 region has 13 residues. CDR3 sequence: CASRRQGLRGYTF. The CDR3 DNA is TGTGCCAGCAGGCGACAGGGGCTACGTGGCTACACCTTC.

The rearrangement joins TRBV6-1 to TRBJ2-7; 7 bases fit TRBD1. Germline V gene lookup returns CDR1 MNHNS and CDR2 SASEGT. The J segment lost 6 bases and the V segment lost 3 bases, leaving 5 bases of the junction unmatched. The CDR3 runs 13 residues. The CDR3 is CASSDQNRGEQYF. For the CDR3, the DNA is TGTGCCAGCAGTGACCAAAACAGGGGCGAGCAGTACTTC.

This chain joins TRBV15 and TRBJ2-5, with 10 positions matching TRBD1. From germline, CDR1 is LNHNV and CDR2 YYDKDF (reference sequence). The CDR3 is 21 residues long. The V segment lost 3 bases and the J segment 5 bases; nucleotides outside the gene matches: 24. The CDR3 loop is CATSSPIGGTGVQDVLETQYF. CDR3 sequence (DNA): TGTGCCACCAGCAGTCCGATAGGAGGGACAGGGGTCCAGGATGTTTTGGAGACCCAGTACTTC.

Worth noting for this clone: The same CDR3 can be traced to other DNA sequences in this sample. The rearrangement links TRBV7-9 to TRBJ1-3; D unresolved. V was clipped by 1 base and J by 1 base, with 5 bases between them. The CDR3 is 14 amino acids. The germline V gene has CDR1 SEHNR and CDR2 FQNEAQ (reference sequence). The CDR3 sequence is CASSLGGSGNTIYF. CDR3 bases: TGTGCCAGCAGCTTAGGAGGGTCTGGAAACACCATATATTTT.

This clone appeared a few times. This chain links TRBV21-1 with TRBJ2-1; TRBD2 is taken as the D call from the table, unchecked against the DNA. TRBV21-1 is an annotated pseudogene. This CDR3 is built from 14 residues. This CDR3 is CPLGKNWVYNEQFF. CDR3 coding DNA: TGTCCTCTAGGAAAAAACTGGGTATACAATGAGCAGTTCTTC.

The chain joins TRBV10-3 to TRBJ2-4, with TRBD1 identical over 7 bases. V lost 3 bases, J lost 10 bases, and 9 bases stayed unmatched. This CDR3 is built from 14 residues. Germline-derived CDR1 and CDR2 are ENHRY and SYGVKD. The CDR3 here is CAISDPRQGKIQYF. CDR3 nucleotide sequence: TGTGCCATCAGTGACCCTCGACAGGGAAAGATTCAGTACTTC.

The rearrangement links TRBV1 to TRBJ2-1; the D segment call TRBD2 is taken from the table without a DNA check. TRBV1 is a pseudogene. The length of the CDR3 is 17 residues. The DNA of the CDR3 is TGCACCAGCAGCCCCCTGTCTACTAGCAAATCCTACAATGAGCAGTTCTTC. Translated: CTSSPLSTSKSYNEQFF.

The chain carries TRBV15 and TRBJ1-5; tentatively, D is TRBD1 (6 bases). Germline V gives CDR1 LNHNV, CDR2 YYDKDF (reference sequence). This CDR3 is built from 16 residues. Deletions cut 0 bases from V and 4 bases from J, with 13 bases between. The CDR3 DNA sequence: TGTGCCACCAGCAGAGACATCGGACAGATAAATCAGCCCCAGCATTTT. Residues: CATSRDIGQINQPQHF.